The 8 T cell receptor beta chains listed next were all sequenced from one sample in a study of blood T cell repertoires in COVID-19. Only in-frame clones appear in the TCRdb table, and some are missing; sequencing was by immunoSEQ multiplex PCR. The sample consists of 150,000 to 200,000 clones, about 80% of them appearing once. Sequencing input: peripheral blood. Source of these receptors: a human donor in a cohort sampled during active COVID-19.

This clone was seen just once. V and J are TRBV27 and TRBJ1-3; D unresolved. Trimming took off 4 bases at V and 8 bases at J, with 18 bases between the two ends. This CDR3 spans 15 amino acids. Looked up from germline, CDR1 is MNHEY and CDR2 is SMNVEV (reference sequence). The DNA for the CDR3 is TGTGCCAGCAGTTCCGCCGCGGGGAGGGTGCACACCATATATTTT. Its protein is CASSSAAGRVHTIYF.

The J gene is TRBJ1-1, the V gene TRBV28; 7 bases line up with TRBD1. Germline V lookup: CDR1 MDHEN, CDR2 SYDVKM. The CDR3 length is 13 residues. V shed 6 bases, J shed 6 bases, and the junction held 7 bases outside the gene matches. The CDR3 here is CASRRTGLPEAFF. CDR3 coding DNA: TGTGCCAGCAGACGGACAGGCCTCCCTGAAGCTTTCTTT.

DNA for the CDR3: TGTGCCAGCAGTTACACGGACAGGGGAAACTACGAGCAGTACTTC. Its protein product is CASSYTDRGNYEQYF. The rearrangement uses TRBV27 and TRBJ2-7, with 9 bases aligning to TRBD1. V lost 4 bases, J lost 3 bases, and 7 bases stayed unmatched. The length of the CDR3 is 15 residues. Germline V gives CDR1 MNHEY, CDR2 SMNVEV (reference sequence).

The chain recombines TRBV9 with TRBJ1-5; a possible D gene is TRBD1 (6 bases). Between the trimmed V and J ends, which lost 0 bases and 3 bases, there was a span of 10 bases. The CDR3 runs to 15 residues. From germline, CDR1 is SGDLS and CDR2 YYNGEE. The CDR3 DNA reads TGTGCCAGCAGCGTAGGGACAGTCGCCAATCAGCCCCAGCATTTT. Translating it yields CASSVGTVANQPQHF. The variable domain in full, with the rest retrieved from reference TRBV9 and TRBJ1-5, is DSGVTQTPKHLITATGQRVTLRCSPRSGDLSVYWYQQSLDQGLQFLIQYYNGEERAKGNILERFSAQQFPDLHSELNLSSLELGDSALYFCASSVGTVANQPQHFGDGTRLSIL.

Only a few counts were recorded for this clone. The genes are TRBV7-9 and TRBJ2-7; 7 bases are shared with TRBD1. The V segment lost 1 base and the J segment 3 bases; nucleotides outside the gene matches: 3. The CDR3 totals 14 residues. The germline V gene has CDR1 SEHNR and CDR2 FQNEAQ (reference sequence). The CDR3 bases are TGTGCCAGCAGCTTAGAGGGACAGTACTACGAGCAGTACTTC. Protein sequence: CASSLEGQYYEQYF.

The table lists this clone with a count of one. This chain uses TRBV7-8 with TRBJ2-7, with 8 bases identical to TRBD1. V lost 4 bases, J lost 1 base, and 6 bases stayed unmatched. The germline V gene encodes CDR1 SGHVS and CDR2 FQNEAQ. The CDR3 contains 15 residues. The CDR3 DNA reads as TGTGCCAGCAGCTCACCGGGACAGGCGTCCTACGAGCAGTACTTC. Amino acids: CASSSPGQASYEQYF.

The rearrangement uses TRBV2 and TRBJ2-4; D is ambiguous. The ends were cut back, 0 bases at V and 0 bases at J, with 6 bases in the middle. The CDR3 has 15 amino acids. Germline V gene sequence: CDR1 SNHLY, CDR2 FYNNEI. CDR3 sequence reads: CASSEAWAAKNIQYF. Here the CDR3 DNA reads TGTGCCAGCAGTGAAGCGTGGGCAGCCAAAAACATTCAGTACTTC.

The chain uses TRBV7-2 and TRBJ2-7; TRBD1 is a possible D gene (6 bases). This CDR3 is 15 amino acids long. In germline, CDR1 is SGHTA, CDR2 FQGNSA. V was shortened by 1 base and J by 2 bases, with 12 bases between the two germline ends. CDR3 DNA: TGTGCCAGCAGCTTAGTTGGGGGCCTCACCTACGAGCAGTACTTC. Residues: CASSLVGGLTYEQYF.